These 29 T cell receptor beta chains were sequenced from one sample in a study of blood T cell repertoires in COVID-19. Here immunoSEQ multiplex PCR was the method, and the copy in TCRdb shows in-frame clones only, minus some. The table has around 300,000 clones, 80% to 90% seen once. The sample consisted of peripheral blood. These receptors came from a woman in her 70s with acute or convalescent COVID-19.

V and J are TRBV21-1 and TRBJ1-1; the D call of TRBD1 is as the table states it, not checked on the DNA. TRBV21-1 is listed as a pseudogene. The CDR3 totals 14 residues. CDR3 in DNA: TGTGCCAGCGGGTCCGGGACAGGGAACACTGAAGCTTTCTTT. Translation: CASGSGTGNTEAFF.

This chain links TRBV6-2 or TRBV6-3 with TRBJ1-5; tentative D call: TRBD1 (5 bases). From germline, CDR1 is MNHEY and CDR2 SVGEGT. V dropped 0 bases and J dropped 4 bases, with 13 bases sitting between them. This CDR3 has 16 residues. CDR3 region: CASSYSRGKGNQPQHF. In nucleotides, the CDR3 is TGTGCCAGCAGTTACTCGCGGGGGAAAGGAAATCAGCCCCAGCATTTT.

This clone was counted a few times. The chain employs TRBV3-1 (or the pseudogene TRBV3-2) and TRBJ1-1, with a tentative D call TRBD1 (6 bases). Germline assignment: CDR1 LGHDT and CDR2 YNNKEL (reference sequence). There are 14 residues in the CDR3. V shed 1 base and J shed 3 bases, with 9 bases lying between them. As DNA, the CDR3 is TGTGCCAGCAGCCAAGGGACAGCCTACACTGAAGCTTTCTTT. This sequence encodes CASSQGTAYTEAFF.

The chain links TRBV6-6 to TRBJ1-6, with 9 bases matching TRBD1. V dropped 5 bases and J dropped 7; count of bases not matched to a gene: 3. From germline, CDR1 is MNHNY and CDR2 SVGAGI (reference sequence). CDR3 length: 14 amino acids. DNA for the CDR3: TGTGCCAGCAGTAAAACAGGGGGCAATTCACCCCTCCACTTT. This translates into CASSKTGGNSPLHF.

The V and J genes are TRBV11-2 and TRBJ1-2, with D tentatively TRBD1 (6 bases). The CDR3 runs to 15 residues. The germline gives CDR1 SGHAT, CDR2 FQNNGV. V was trimmed by 5 bases and J by 0 bases, leaving 13 bases between them. CDR3 loop: CASSLGQPANYGYTF. The CDR3 nucleotides read TGTGCCAGCAGCCTCGGACAGCCGGCTAACTATGGCTACACCTTC.

The J gene is TRBJ1-5, the V gene TRBV6-6; D is perhaps TRBD1 (5 bases). The germline CDR1 and CDR2 sequences are MNHNY and SVGAGI (reference sequence). The V end was cut by 2 bases, the J end by 3 bases, with 11 bases between. The CDR3 is 15 residues long. The CDR3 region has the DNA TGTGCCAGCAGTTACCCGACAGCAGTCAATCAGCCCCAGCATTTT. It is translated as CASSYPTAVNQPQHF.

The CDR3 loop reads CASSQDPTTSYTF. CDR3 nucleotides: TGTGCCAGCAGCCAAGATCCGACAACGAGCTACACCTTC. The chain joins TRBV3-1 (or the pseudogene TRBV3-2) to TRBJ1-2; D gene unclear. The CDR3 loop spans 13 amino acids. Looked up from germline, CDR1 is LGHDT and CDR2 is YNNKEL (reference sequence). V lost 0 bases and J 9 bases, leaving 11 bases between the germline ends.

The sample holds one count of this clone. This chain links TRBV5-1 with TRBJ2-3, with 10 bases lining up with TRBD2. Per the germline V gene, CDR1 is SGHRS and CDR2 is YFSETQ. The CDR3 totals 16 residues. The V segment lost 4 bases and the J segment 1 base; nucleotides outside the gene matches: 6. In DNA form, the CDR3 reads TGCGCCAGCAGCCTCCTGCTAGCGGGGGGCACAGATACGCAGTATTTT. It yields the protein CASSLLLAGGTDTQYF.

V and J are TRBV7-3 and TRBJ2-3, with 9 bases that match TRBD2. The length of the CDR3 is 14 residues. V lost 4 bases, J lost 4 bases, and 3 bases stayed unmatched. Germline V CDR1 and CDR2: SGHTA, FQGTGA. The CDR3 sequence is CASSYGLASDTQYF. The CDR3 bases are TGTGCCAGCAGCTATGGACTAGCGTCAGATACGCAGTATTTT. Variable domain in full (rest from reference TRBV7-3 and TRBJ2-3): GAGVSQTPSNKVTEKGKYVELRCDPISGHTALYWYRQSLGQGPEFLIYFQGTGAADDSGLPNDRFFAVRPEGSVSTLKIQRTERGDSAVYLCASSYGLASDTQYFGPGTRLTVL.

The chain has TRBV27 and TRBJ1-2; D perhaps matches TRBD1 (6 bases). CDR1 and CDR2 from the germline V gene are MNHEY and SMNVEV (reference sequence). The CDR3 contains 15 residues. V was cut by 2 bases and J by 1 base, with 11 bases left in between. The CDR3 DNA reads as TGTGCCAGCAGTTTAATGGGAGGGGGTAACTATGGCTACACCTTC. Translation gives CASSLMGGGNYGYTF.

In this sample, this clone turned up a few times. V usage is TRBV7-9 and J usage is TRBJ2-1; perhaps TRBD1 as D (5 bases). This CDR3 is 13 amino acids long. V lost 4 bases and J 7 bases, leaving 11 bases between the germline ends. CDR1 is SEHNR and CDR2 is FQNEAQ in the germline V gene (reference sequence). The CDR3 nucleotides are TGTGCCAGCAGCTCGACAGAACGGAATGAGCAGTTCTTC. Translation gives CASSSTERNEQFF.

V and J are TRBV19 and TRBJ2-7, with 7 nucleotides matching TRBD1. Per the germline V gene, CDR1 is LNHDA and CDR2 is SQIVND (reference sequence). The CDR3 spans 15 residues. J gave up 2 bases and V 4 bases, and 8 bases lay outside the gene matches. The CDR3 sequence is CASSKGALRTYEQYF. CDR3 nucleotide sequence: TGTGCCAGTAGTAAGGGGGCCCTACGGACCTACGAGCAGTACTTC. The full variable domain, in which reference TRBV19 and TRBJ2-7 provide the parts outside the CDR3, is DGGITQSPKYLFRKEGQNVTLSCEQNLNHDAMYWYRQDPGQGLRLIYYSQIVNDFQKGDIAEGYSVSREKKESFPLTVTSAQKNPTAFYLCASSKGALRTYEQYFGPGTRLTVT.

CDR3 DNA sequence: TGCGCCAGCAGCCAAGTGAGGGTAATCCCGTCCTACGAGCAGTACTTC. Its translation is CASSQVRVIPSYEQYF. The chain carries TRBV4-1 and TRBJ2-7; tentative D call: TRBD2 (5 bases). Germline assignment: CDR1 MGHRA and CDR2 YSYEKL. The V and J ends lost 1 base and 1 base respectively, with 14 bases between them. This CDR3 is built from 16 residues.

The chain is built from TRBV4-2 and TRBJ2-3; 8 positions agree with TRBD2. The CDR3 consists of 17 residues. The J segment lost 4 bases and the V segment lost 2 bases, leaving 11 bases of the junction unmatched. Per germline, CDR1 LGHNA and CDR2 YNFKEQ. DNA for the CDR3: TGTGCCAGCAGCCAATCCCGACTAAGCGGGAGCCCAGATACGCAGTATTTT. Protein: CASSQSRLSGSPDTQYF.

The gene calls are TRBV5-6 and TRBJ2-2; D gene unclear. Germline-derived CDR1 and CDR2 are SGHDT and YYEEEE. V was shortened by 0 bases and J by 8 bases, with 2 bases between the two germline ends. This CDR3 spans 11 amino acids. Written as DNA, the CDR3 is TGTGCCAGCAGCTTGGCTGGGGAGCTGTTTTTT. As protein: CASSLAGELFF.

V usage is TRBV7-2 and J usage is TRBJ1-1; D perhaps matches TRBD1 (6 bases). The germline CDR1 and CDR2 sequences are SGHTA and FQGNSA. The ends were cut back, 7 bases at V and 6 bases at J, with 24 bases in the middle. The CDR3 sequence is 16 residues long. CDR3 in DNA: TGTGCCAGCACCCCTACCGGAGGACAGTACGGTCCTGAAGCTTTCTTT. Protein product: CASTPTGGQYGPEAFF.

The rearrangement uses TRBV9 and TRBJ2-3, with 9 bases that match TRBD2. Per the germline V gene, CDR1 is SGDLS and CDR2 is YYNGEE. The CDR3 consists of 17 residues. Germline trimming cut 0 bases from V and 2 bases from J; bases unmatched to any gene: 7. CDR3 coding DNA: TGTGCCAGCAGCGTAGGGTCGACTAGCGGAAACACAGATACGCAGTATTTT. Its protein is CASSVGSTSGNTDTQYF. Using reference TRBV9 and TRBJ2-3 for the parts outside the CDR3, the full variable domain is DSGVTQTPKHLITATGQRVTLRCSPRSGDLSVYWYQQSLDQGLQFLIQYYNGEERAKGNILERFSAQQFPDLHSELNLSSLELGDSALYFCASSVGSTSGNTDTQYFGPGTRLTVL.

CDR3 coding DNA: TGTGCCAGCAGCCTCACTAGCGGGGGGATCTCCTACAATGAGCAGTTCTTC. This gives the protein CASSLTSGGISYNEQFF. This chain connects TRBV7-8 to TRBJ2-1; 12 bases fit TRBD2. CDR3 length: 17 amino acids. Germline lookup yields CDR1 SGHVS and CDR2 FQNEAQ. V shed 5 bases and J 0 bases; nucleotides not matched to a gene: 5.

This clone was seen a single time. The genes are TRBV19 and TRBJ2-2, with D maybe TRBD1 (6 bases). V lost 7 bases and J 4 bases, leaving 13 bases between the germline ends. Germline V gives CDR1 LNHDA, CDR2 SQIVND (reference sequence). This CDR3 comprises 14 residues. CDR3 region: CASTSDRFTGELFF. CDR3 sequence (DNA): TGTGCCAGTACCTCCGACAGGTTCACCGGGGAGCTGTTTTTT.

The chain recombines TRBV7-8 with TRBJ2-7, with 7 bases lining up with TRBD1. The junction had 4 bases not matched to a gene; V was cut back by 7 bases and J by 1 base. The CDR3 loop spans 13 amino acids. Per germline, CDR1 SGHVS and CDR2 FQNEAQ. As DNA, the CDR3 is TGTGCCAGCACCCCGACAGGGTCCTACGAGCAGTACTTC. It yields the protein CASTPTGSYEQYF.

This rearrangement joins TRBV11-2 to TRBJ2-1; TRBD2 agrees at 7 bases. Trimming removed 5 bases from V and 7 bases from J; junction bases left unmatched: 11. Germline V gene lookup returns CDR1 SGHAT and CDR2 FQNNGV. The CDR3 spans 15 residues. CDR3 amino acids: CASSPHGGGNNEQFF. The DNA for the CDR3 is TGTGCCAGCAGCCCCCACGGCGGGGGAAATAATGAGCAGTTCTTC.

V usage is TRBV6-5 and J usage is TRBJ2-7; 7 bases match TRBD2. Germline V gene sequence: CDR1 MNHEY, CDR2 SVGAGI. The J segment lost 0 bases and the V segment lost 6 bases, leaving 8 bases of the junction unmatched. This CDR3 is 15 amino acids long. The CDR3 sequence: CASRGEGSLSYEQYF. The CDR3 DNA is TGTGCCAGCAGGGGGGAGGGAAGCCTCTCCTACGAGCAGTACTTC.

The chain uses TRBV5-5 and TRBJ1-2; tentative D call: TRBD1 (6 bases). This CDR3 contains 12 residues. Trimming stripped 4 bases from V and 8 bases from J, with 12 bases between. Germline values: CDR1 SGHKS, CDR2 YYEKEE (reference sequence). DNA for the CDR3: TGTGCCAGCAGCGTCCAGGGGAGCGGCTACACCTTC. Translating gives CASSVQGSGYTF. Filled out from reference TRBV5-5 and TRBJ1-2, the complete variable domain reads DAGVTQSPTHLIKTRGQQVTLRCSPISGHKSVSWYQQVLGQGPQFIFQYYEKEERGRGNFPDRFSARQFPNYSSELNVNALLLGDSALYLCASSVQGSGYTFGSGTRLTVV.

This clone was picked up many times. The chain couples TRBV6-4 to TRBJ1-4; D is uncertain. CDR1 is MRHNA, CDR2 SNTAGT, per germline. The CDR3 has 13 amino acids. Trimming took off 2 bases at V and 3 bases at J, with 4 bases between the two ends. The CDR3 loop reads CASSDVANEKLFF. The CDR3 DNA reads TGTGCCAGCAGTGACGTCGCTAATGAAAAACTGTTTTTT.

This rearrangement joins TRBV5-1 to TRBJ2-7; D not resolved. The germline V gene has CDR1 SGHRS and CDR2 YFSETQ. This CDR3 has 14 amino acids. V was pared by 0 bases and J by 6 bases, with 13 bases between. Here the CDR3 DNA reads TGCGCCAGCAGCTTGGCCCTCGGCCCAGGCGAGCAGTACTTC. Encoded protein: CASSLALGPGEQYF.

V gene TRBV5-1 combines with J gene TRBJ2-1; a possible D gene is TRBD2 (6 bases). This CDR3 spans 18 amino acids. Germline V gene lookup returns CDR1 SGHRS and CDR2 YFSETQ. Trimming cost V 3 bases and J 0 bases, with 19 bases left between them. As DNA, the CDR3 is TGCGCCAGCAGCTACCGTGTAACTCACGGGGGCTCCTACAATGAGCAGTTCTTC. This translates into CASSYRVTHGGSYNEQFF.

The V gene is TRBV7-9, the J gene TRBJ2-3, with 10 bases aligning to TRBD1. The CDR3 consists of 16 residues. The ends lost 5 bases at V and 3 bases at J; junction bases unmatched: 8. Per the germline V gene, CDR1 is SEHNR and CDR2 is FQNEAQ (reference sequence). CDR3 sequence reads: CASSPRDRGLTDTQYF. The CDR3 DNA follows: TGTGCCAGCAGCCCCCGGGACAGGGGTTTGACAGATACGCAGTATTTT. Full variable domain (outside the CDR3, taken from reference TRBV7-9 and TRBJ2-3): DTGVSQNPRHKITKRGQNVTFRCDPISEHNRLYWYRQTLGQGPEFLTYFQNEAQLEKSRLLSDRFSAERPKGSFSTLEIQRTEQGDSAMYLCASSPRDRGLTDTQYFGPGTRLTVL.

The chain joins TRBV6-6 to TRBJ1-5, with 11 bases fitting TRBD1. V shed 6 bases, J shed 6 bases, and the junction held 7 bases outside the gene matches. From germline, CDR1 is MNHNY and CDR2 SVGAGI (reference sequence). The CDR3 contains 15 residues. The CDR3 loop is CASSPDRGPGQPQHF. CDR3 nucleotides: TGTGCCAGCAGCCCGGACAGGGGGCCGGGTCAGCCCCAGCATTTT.

This clone was counted once. The chain has TRBV19 and TRBJ1-5; D not resolved. V lost 5 bases and J lost 9, with 11 bases in between. CDR3 length: 12 amino acids. CDR1 and CDR2 (germline): LNHDA, SQIVND (reference sequence). The CDR3 DNA reads TGTGCCAGTAGTCCCGGACGGGGGCCCCAGCATTTT. Its protein product is CASSPGRGPQHF.